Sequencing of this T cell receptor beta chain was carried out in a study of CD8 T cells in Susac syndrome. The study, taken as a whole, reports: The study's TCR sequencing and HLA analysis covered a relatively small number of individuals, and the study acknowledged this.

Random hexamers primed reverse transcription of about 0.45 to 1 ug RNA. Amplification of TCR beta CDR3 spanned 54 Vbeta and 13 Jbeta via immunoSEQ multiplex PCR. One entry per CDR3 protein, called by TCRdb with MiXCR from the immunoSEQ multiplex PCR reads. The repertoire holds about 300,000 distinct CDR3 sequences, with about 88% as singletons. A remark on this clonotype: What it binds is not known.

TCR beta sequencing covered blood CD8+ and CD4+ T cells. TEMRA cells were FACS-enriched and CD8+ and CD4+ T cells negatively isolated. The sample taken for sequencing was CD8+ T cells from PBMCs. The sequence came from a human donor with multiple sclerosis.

The CDR3 protein is CASSIRDREKQYF. Written as DNA, the CDR3 is TGTGCCAGTAGTATACGGGACAGGGAGAAGCAGTACTTC. The chain has TRBV19 and TRBJ2-7; 9 bases match TRBD1. The ends lost 2 bases at V and 8 bases at J; junction bases unmatched: 4. Germline lookup yields CDR1 LNHDA and CDR2 SQIVND (reference sequence). CDR3 length: 13 residues.